One sample yielded the 3 T cell receptor beta chains listed below, sequenced in a study of cytomegalovirus exposure and HLA in healthy donors. PCR involved 60 Vbeta and 13 Jbeta primers. Only in-frame clones appear in the TCRdb table, and some are missing; sequencing was by immunoSEQ multiplex PCR. The table records just over 95,000 clones, about 81% of them present only once. Sequencing was carried out using PBMCs. These receptor sequences come from a woman aged 40 to 49 in good health and CMV-seropositive.

This clone has ten or more counts. The genes are TRBV19 and TRBJ1-4, with D maybe TRBD1 (5 bases). V lost 9 bases and J lost 7, with 21 bases in between. The CDR3 length is 15 residues. The germline gives CDR1 LNHDA, CDR2 SQIVND (reference sequence). The CDR3 region has the DNA TGTGCCAGCCGTAATGGGGGGATTGTGGGTGAAAAACTGTTTTTT. This translates into CASRNGGIVGEKLFF.

The genes are TRBV28 and TRBJ2-7, with TRBD2 matching 11 bases. Losses at the gene ends were 6 bases for V and 2 bases for J; bases not matched to a gene: 3. Germline V CDR1 and CDR2: MDHEN, SYDVKM. The CDR3 sequence is 14 residues long. The CDR3, as DNA: TGTGCCAGCAGGCGTAGCGGGGGGGCCTACGAGCAGTACTTC. This codes for CASRRSGGAYEQYF.

V and J are TRBV28 and TRBJ2-7, with D maybe TRBD2 (5 bases). V lost 8 bases and J lost 6, with 20 bases in between. CDR1 MDHEN and CDR2 SYDVKM come from the germline V gene. CDR3 size: 14 residues. The CDR3 loop reads CASQAGGLIGEQYF. In DNA, the CDR3 is TGTGCCAGCCAGGCCGGCGGACTGATAGGCGAGCAGTACTTC.